Sequencing of this TCR beta chain was carried out in a study of neurological immune-mediated disorders. Germline V gene sequence: CDR1 DFQATT, CDR2 SNEGSKA (reference sequence). The CDR3 is 15 residues long. The ends lost 2 bases at V and 1 base at J; junction bases unmatched: 4. TCRdb re-called the 5' RACE reads with MiXCR, one entry per CDR3 protein. The data show tens of thousands of distinct CDR3 sequences, with roughly 3.2% seen just once and roughly 3.7% held by the top ten. This clonotype was counted many times. The V call is TRBV20-1, the J call TRBJ2-3, with 9 bases lining up with TRBD2. The sample taken for sequencing was PBMCs. The TCR was taken from a man in his forties with multiple sclerosis. The CDR3 coding sequence is TGCAGTGCTAGACACAGCGGGGGGCGCACAGATACGCAGTATTTT. It encodes CSARHSGGRTDTQYF.